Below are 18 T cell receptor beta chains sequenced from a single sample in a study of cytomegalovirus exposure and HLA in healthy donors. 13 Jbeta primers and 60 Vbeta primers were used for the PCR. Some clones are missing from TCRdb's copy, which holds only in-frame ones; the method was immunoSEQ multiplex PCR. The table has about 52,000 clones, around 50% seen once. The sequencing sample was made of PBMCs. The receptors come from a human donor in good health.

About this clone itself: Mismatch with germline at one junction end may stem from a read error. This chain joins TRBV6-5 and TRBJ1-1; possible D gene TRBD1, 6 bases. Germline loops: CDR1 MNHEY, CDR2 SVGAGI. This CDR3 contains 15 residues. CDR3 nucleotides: TGTGCTAGCAGTTACACCGGGACAATGAACACTGAAGCTTTCTTT. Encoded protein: CASSYTGTMNTEAFF.

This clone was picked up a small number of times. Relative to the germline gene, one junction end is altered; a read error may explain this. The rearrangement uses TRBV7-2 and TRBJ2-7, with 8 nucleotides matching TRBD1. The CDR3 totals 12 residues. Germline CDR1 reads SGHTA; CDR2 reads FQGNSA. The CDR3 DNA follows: TGTGCCAGCAGCTTAGATGGACAGGGACAAGACTTC. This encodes CASSLDGQGQDF.

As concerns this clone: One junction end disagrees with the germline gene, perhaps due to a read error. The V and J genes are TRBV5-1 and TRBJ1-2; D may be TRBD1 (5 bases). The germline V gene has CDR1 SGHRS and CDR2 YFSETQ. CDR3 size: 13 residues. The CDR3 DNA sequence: TGCGCCAGCAGCTTAACCTCGGGGACTGGCTACCCCTTC. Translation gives CASSLTSGTGYPF. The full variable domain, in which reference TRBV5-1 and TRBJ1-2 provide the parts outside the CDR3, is KAGVTQTPRYLIKTRGQQVTLSCSPISGHRSVSWYQQTPGQGLQFLFEYFSETQRNKGNFPGRFSGRQFSNSRSEMNVSTLELGDSALYLCASSLTSGTGYPFGSGTRLTVV.

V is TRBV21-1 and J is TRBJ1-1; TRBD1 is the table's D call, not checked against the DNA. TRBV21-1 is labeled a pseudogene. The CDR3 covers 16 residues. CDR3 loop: CASSKLYRLDRAEAFF. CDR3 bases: TGTGCCAGCAGCAAACTATACAGGCTAGATAGGGCTGAAGCTTTCTTT.

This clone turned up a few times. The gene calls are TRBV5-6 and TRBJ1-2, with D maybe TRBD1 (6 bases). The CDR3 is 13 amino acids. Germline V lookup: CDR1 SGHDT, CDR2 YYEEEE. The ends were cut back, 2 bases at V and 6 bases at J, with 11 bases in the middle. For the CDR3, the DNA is TGTGCCAGCAGCTTCGGCAGGGGTGATGGCTACACCTTC. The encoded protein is CASSFGRGDGYTF.

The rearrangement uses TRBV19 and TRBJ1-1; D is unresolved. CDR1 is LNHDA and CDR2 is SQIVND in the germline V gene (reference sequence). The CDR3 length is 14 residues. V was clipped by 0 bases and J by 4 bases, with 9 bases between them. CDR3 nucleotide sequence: TGTGCCAGTAGTATAGATCCGGGTGGCACTGAAGCTTTCTTT. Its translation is CASSIDPGGTEAFF.

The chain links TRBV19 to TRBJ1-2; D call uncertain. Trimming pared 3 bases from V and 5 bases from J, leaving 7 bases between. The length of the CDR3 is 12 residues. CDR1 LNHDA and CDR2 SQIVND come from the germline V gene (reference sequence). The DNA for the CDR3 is TGTGCCAGTAGTATCACCGGGTATGGCTACACCTTC. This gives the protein CASSITGYGYTF.

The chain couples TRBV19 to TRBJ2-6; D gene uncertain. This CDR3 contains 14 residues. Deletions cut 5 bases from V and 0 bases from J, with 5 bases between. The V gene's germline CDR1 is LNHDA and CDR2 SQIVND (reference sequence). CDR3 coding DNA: TGTGCCAGTAGTGAGAGCTCTGGGGCCAACGTCCTGACTTTC. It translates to CASSESSGANVLTF. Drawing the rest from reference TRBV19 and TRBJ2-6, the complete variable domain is DGGITQSPKYLFRKEGQNVTLSCEQNLNHDAMYWYRQDPGQGLRLIYYSQIVNDFQKGDIAEGYSVSREKKESFPLTVTSAQKNPTAFYLCASSESSGANVLTFGAGSRLTVL.

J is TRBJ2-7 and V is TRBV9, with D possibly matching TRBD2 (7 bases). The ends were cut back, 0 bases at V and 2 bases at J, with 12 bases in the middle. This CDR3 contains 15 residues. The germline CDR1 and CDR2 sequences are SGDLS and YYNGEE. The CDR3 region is CASSVEGGDTYEQYF. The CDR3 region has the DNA TGTGCCAGCAGCGTAGAGGGGGGGGATACCTACGAGCAGTACTTC.

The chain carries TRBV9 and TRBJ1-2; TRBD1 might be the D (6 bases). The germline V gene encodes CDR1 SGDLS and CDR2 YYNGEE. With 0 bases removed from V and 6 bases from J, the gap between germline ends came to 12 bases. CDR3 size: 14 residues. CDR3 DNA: TGTGCCAGCAGCGTAGGGAGAACAGGGCATGGCTACACCTTC. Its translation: CASSVGRTGHGYTF.

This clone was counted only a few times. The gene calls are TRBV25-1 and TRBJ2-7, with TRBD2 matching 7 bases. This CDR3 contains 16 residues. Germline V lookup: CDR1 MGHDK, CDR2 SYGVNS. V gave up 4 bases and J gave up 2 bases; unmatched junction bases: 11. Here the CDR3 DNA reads TGTGCCAGCAGTGGACAGCGTTCCGGGACTACCTACGAGCAGTACTTC. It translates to CASSGQRSGTTYEQYF.

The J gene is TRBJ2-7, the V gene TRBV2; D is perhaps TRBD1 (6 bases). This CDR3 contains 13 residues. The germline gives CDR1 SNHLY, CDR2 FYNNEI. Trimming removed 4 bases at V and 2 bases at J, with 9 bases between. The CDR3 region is CASSGSGAYEQYF. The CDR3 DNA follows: TGTGCCAGCAGTGGTTCAGGGGCCTACGAGCAGTACTTC. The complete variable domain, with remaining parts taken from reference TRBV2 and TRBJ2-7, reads EPEVTQTPSHQVTQMGQEVILRCVPISNHLYFYWYRQILGQKVEFLVSFYNNEISEKSEIFDDQFSVERPDGSNFTLKIRSTKLEDSAMYFCASSGSGAYEQYFGPGTRLTVT.

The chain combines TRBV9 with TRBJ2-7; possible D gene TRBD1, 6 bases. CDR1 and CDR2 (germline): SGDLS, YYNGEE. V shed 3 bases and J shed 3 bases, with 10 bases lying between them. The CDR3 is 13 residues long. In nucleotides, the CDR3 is TGTGCCAGCAGCGAAGGACAGCTCTACGAGCAGTACTTC. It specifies CASSEGQLYEQYF.

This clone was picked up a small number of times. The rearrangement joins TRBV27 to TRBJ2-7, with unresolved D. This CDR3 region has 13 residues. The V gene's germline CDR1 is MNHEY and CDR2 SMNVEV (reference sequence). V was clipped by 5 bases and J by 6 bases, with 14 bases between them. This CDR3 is CASSPSVGSEQYF. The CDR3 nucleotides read TGTGCCAGCAGTCCATCGGTGGGCTCCGAGCAGTACTTC.

The CDR3 protein is CASSIGTGGVETQYF. In DNA form, the CDR3 reads TGTGCCAGCAGCATAGGGACAGGGGGTGTAGAGACCCAGTACTTC. This rearrangement joins TRBV7-2 to TRBJ2-5; 11 nucleotides align to TRBD1. CDR3 length equals 15 residues. In germline, CDR1 is SGHTA, CDR2 FQGNSA. V lost 5 bases to trimming and J lost 4 bases; unmatched junction nucleotides: 6.

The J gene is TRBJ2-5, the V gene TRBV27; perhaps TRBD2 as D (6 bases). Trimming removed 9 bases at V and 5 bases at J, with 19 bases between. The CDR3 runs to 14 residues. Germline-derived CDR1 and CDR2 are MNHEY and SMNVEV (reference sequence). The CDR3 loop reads CASQDHGRQETQYF. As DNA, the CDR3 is TGTGCCAGTCAGGATCACGGGAGACAGGAGACCCAGTACTTC.

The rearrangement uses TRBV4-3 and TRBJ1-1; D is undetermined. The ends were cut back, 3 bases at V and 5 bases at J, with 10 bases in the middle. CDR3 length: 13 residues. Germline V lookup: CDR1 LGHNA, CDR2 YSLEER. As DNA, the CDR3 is TGCGCCAGCAGCCAGGCCCCGTGGACTGAAGCTTTCTTT. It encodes CASSQAPWTEAFF.

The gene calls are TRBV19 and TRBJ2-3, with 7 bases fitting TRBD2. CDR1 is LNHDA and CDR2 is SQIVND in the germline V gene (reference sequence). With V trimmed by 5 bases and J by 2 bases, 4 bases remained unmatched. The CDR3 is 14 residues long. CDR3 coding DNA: TGTGCCAGTAGTCCACGGGGGGACACAGATACGCAGTATTTT. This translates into CASSPRGDTDTQYF.